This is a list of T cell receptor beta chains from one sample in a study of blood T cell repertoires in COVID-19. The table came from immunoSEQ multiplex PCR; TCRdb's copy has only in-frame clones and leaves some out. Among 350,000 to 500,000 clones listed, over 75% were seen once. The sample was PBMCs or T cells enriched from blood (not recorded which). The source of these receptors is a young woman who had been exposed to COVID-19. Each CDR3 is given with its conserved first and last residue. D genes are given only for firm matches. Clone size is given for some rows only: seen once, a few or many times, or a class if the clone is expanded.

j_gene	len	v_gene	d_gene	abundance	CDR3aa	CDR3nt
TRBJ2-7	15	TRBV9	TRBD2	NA	CASSVSSGALYEQYF	TGTGCCAGCAGCGTATCGAGCGGGGCTCTCTACGAGCAGTACTTC
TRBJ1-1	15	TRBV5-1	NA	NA	CASSLAGAQNTEAFF	TGCGCCAGCAGCTTGGCCGGAGCCCAGAACACTGAAGCTTTCTTT
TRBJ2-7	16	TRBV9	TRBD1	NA	CASSVGPTGGTYEQYF	TGTGCCAGCAGCGTAGGTCCGACAGGGGGAACCTACGAGCAGTACTTC
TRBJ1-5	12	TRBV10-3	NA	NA	CAISEPNQPQHF	TGTGCCATCAGTGAGCCGAATCAGCCCCAGCATTTT
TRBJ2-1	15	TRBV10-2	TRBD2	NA	CASSEGGSLWNEQFF	TGCGCCAGCAGTGAGGGCGGGAGTCTTTGGAATGAGCAGTTCTTC
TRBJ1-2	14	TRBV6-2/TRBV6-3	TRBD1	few	CASSYPGQGGGYTF	TGTGCCAGCAGTTACCCGGGACAGGGAGGCGGCTACACCTTC
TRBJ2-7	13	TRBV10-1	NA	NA	CASSERGTYEQYF	TGCGCCAGCAGTGAAAGAGGGACCTACGAGCAGTACTTC
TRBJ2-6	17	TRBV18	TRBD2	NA	CASSLTSGRAGANVLTF	TGTGCCAGCTCGCTGACTAGCGGGAGAGCCGGGGCCAACGTCCTGACTTTC
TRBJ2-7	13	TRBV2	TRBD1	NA	CASRGTGRGEQYF	TGTGCCAGCCGGGGGACAGGCCGGGGGGAGCAGTACTTC
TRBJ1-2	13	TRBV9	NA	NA	CASSVTGIGGYTF	TGTGCCAGCAGCGTAACAGGGATCGGTGGCTACACCTTC
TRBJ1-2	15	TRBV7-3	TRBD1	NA	CASSRTGDRGDGYTF	TGTGCCAGCAGCCGAACAGGGGACAGGGGCGATGGCTACACCTTC
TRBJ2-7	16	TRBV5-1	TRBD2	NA	CASSLGGASGTYEQYF	TGCGCCAGCAGCCTCGGGGGGGCTAGCGGGACATACGAGCAGTACTTC
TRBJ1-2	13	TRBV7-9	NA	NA	CASSLGTAGGYTF	TGTGCCAGCAGCTTAGGAACAGCCGGTGGCTACACCTTC
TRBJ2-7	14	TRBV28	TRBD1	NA	CASSSGTGTYEQYF	TGTGCCAGCAGTTCCGGGACAGGGACCTACGAGCAGTACTTC
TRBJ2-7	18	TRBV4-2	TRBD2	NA	CASSPTGTSGMSSYEQYF	TGTGCCAGCAGCCCCACAGGGACTAGCGGGATGAGCTCCTACGAGCAGTACTTC
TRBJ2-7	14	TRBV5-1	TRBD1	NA	CASTTGTGGYEQYF	TGCGCCAGCACCACCGGGACAGGGGGCTACGAGCAGTACTTC
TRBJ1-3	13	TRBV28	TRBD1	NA	CASSRDSGNTIYF	TGTGCCAGCAGCCGGGACAGTGGAAACACCATATATTTT
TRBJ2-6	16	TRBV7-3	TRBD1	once	CASSSGTGSGANVLTF	TGTGCCAGCAGCTCCGGGACAGGGTCTGGGGCCAACGTCCTGACTTTC
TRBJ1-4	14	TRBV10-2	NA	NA	CASSTQLDNEKLFF	TGCGCCAGCAGCACACAGTTGGATAATGAAAAACTGTTTTTT
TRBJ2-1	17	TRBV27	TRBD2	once	CASKGLAGASSYNEQFF	TGTGCCAGCAAGGGCCTAGCGGGAGCCAGCTCCTACAATGAGCAGTTCTTC
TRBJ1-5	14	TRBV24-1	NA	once	CATSDSRTVQPQHF	TGTGCCACCAGTGATTCCCGGACAGTCCAACCCCAGCATTTT
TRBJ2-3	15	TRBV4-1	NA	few	CASSRDWTSTDTQYF	TGCGCCAGCAGCCGAGACTGGACTAGCACAGATACGCAGTATTTT